A single sample is the source of the 9 T cell receptor beta chains below, sequenced in a study of blood T cell repertoires in COVID-19. Libraries were prepared by immunoSEQ multiplex PCR; TCRdb keeps only in-frame clonotypes and omits some of them. The sample carries some 110,000 clones, approximately 85% recorded once. Sequencing used peripheral blood. All receptors derive from a human donor in a cohort sampled during active COVID-19.

The chain links TRBV7-7 to TRBJ2-3; D might be TRBD1 (5 bases). This CDR3 is 15 amino acids long. Trimming removed 1 base from V and 4 bases from J, with 12 bases in between. Germline-derived CDR1 and CDR2 are SSHAT and FNYEAQ (reference sequence). CDR3 sequence: CASSLEAQGSDTQYF. The CDR3 coding sequence is TGTGCCAGCAGCTTAGAAGCCCAGGGCTCAGATACGCAGTATTTT.

This sequence joins TRBV28 and TRBJ2-3, with D perhaps matching TRBD1 (6 bases). Trimming removed 6 bases at V and 0 bases at J, with 13 bases between. CDR1 MDHEN and CDR2 SYDVKM come from the germline V gene. This CDR3 has 15 amino acids. The CDR3 coding sequence is TGTGCCAGCAGGGTCACAGGGTCTAGCACAGATACGCAGTATTTT. It specifies CASRVTGSSTDTQYF. The variable domain in full, with the rest retrieved from reference TRBV28 and TRBJ2-3, is DVKVTQSSRYLVKRTGEKVFLECVQDMDHENMFWYRQDPGLGLRLIYFSYDVKMKEKGDIPEGYSVSREKKERFSLILESASTNQTSMYLCASRVTGSSTDTQYFGPGTRLTVL.

The chain recombines TRBV9 with TRBJ1-3; D is unresolved. V was trimmed by 0 bases and J by 0 bases, leaving 4 bases between them. This CDR3 spans 14 amino acids. Germline-derived CDR1 and CDR2 are SGDLS and YYNGEE. The chain's CDR3 is CASSVDSSGNTIYF. The DNA for the CDR3 is TGTGCCAGCAGCGTAGACAGCTCTGGAAACACCATATATTTT.

The V and J genes are TRBV10-2 and TRBJ2-5; D possibly corresponds to TRBD2 (5 bases). V dropped 7 bases and J dropped 9 bases, with 21 bases sitting between them. In germline, CDR1 is WSHSY, CDR2 SAAADI. This CDR3 has 14 amino acids. For the CDR3, the DNA is TGCGCCAGCAAAGGATCCCAGGCTCGGGGATCCCAGTACTTC. Amino acid sequence: CASKGSQARGSQYF.

V and J are TRBV5-1 and TRBJ1-4; D might be TRBD1 (5 bases). This CDR3 is 16 amino acids long. Deletions cut 0 bases from V and 6 bases from J, with 15 bases between. Germline lookup yields CDR1 SGHRS and CDR2 YFSETQ. In nucleotides, the CDR3 is TGCGCCAGCAGCTTGGATGCGGCCGGGGGATATGAAAAACTGTTTTTT. It translates to CASSLDAAGGYEKLFF.

The V and J genes are TRBV13 and TRBJ2-1, with TRBD2 matching over 8 bases. V shed 2 bases, J shed 4 bases, and the junction held 10 bases outside the gene matches. The germline V gene has CDR1 PRHDT and CDR2 FYEKMQ (reference sequence). This CDR3 contains 17 residues. The CDR3 region has the DNA TGTGCCAGCAGCTTACATGACCTAGCGGGTATTTACAATGAGCAGTTCTTC. Translated, it gives CASSLHDLAGIYNEQFF.

The rearrangement links TRBV28 to TRBJ2-7, with D perhaps matching TRBD2 (6 bases). This CDR3 contains 14 residues. Germline V gene sequence: CDR1 MDHEN, CDR2 SYDVKM. V was clipped by 0 bases and J by 7 bases, with 13 bases between them. CDR3 nucleotides: TGTGCCAGCAGTTTATGGCAGGGCGGAGGGGAGCAGTACTTC. This translates into CASSLWQGGGEQYF.

The chain combines TRBV18 with TRBJ2-2, with 9 nucleotides matching TRBD2. The CDR3 totals 17 residues. V was clipped by 2 bases and J by 0 bases; unmatched bases: 4. Germline V gives CDR1 KGHSH, CDR2 LQKENI. The CDR3 DNA reads as TGTGCCAGCTCACCAATACTAGCGGGTTCGAACACCGGGGAGCTGTTTTTT. Amino acid sequence: CASSPILAGSNTGELFF.

The CDR3, as DNA: TGTGCCAGCACCCCCTCGGGACAGGGACCCTACGAGCAGTACTTC. Its translation: CASTPSGQGPYEQYF. The chain links TRBV2 to TRBJ2-7; 9 bases match TRBD1. The J segment lost 2 bases and the V segment lost 7 bases, leaving 9 bases of the junction unmatched. The CDR3 totals 15 residues. The germline CDR1 and CDR2 sequences are SNHLY and FYNNEI. Full variable domain (remainder filled in from reference TRBV2 and TRBJ2-7): EPEVTQTPSHQVTQMGQEVILRCVPISNHLYFYWYRQILGQKVEFLVSFYNNEISEKSEIFDDQFSVERPDGSNFTLKIRSTKLEDSAMYFCASTPSGQGPYEQYFGPGTRLTVT.